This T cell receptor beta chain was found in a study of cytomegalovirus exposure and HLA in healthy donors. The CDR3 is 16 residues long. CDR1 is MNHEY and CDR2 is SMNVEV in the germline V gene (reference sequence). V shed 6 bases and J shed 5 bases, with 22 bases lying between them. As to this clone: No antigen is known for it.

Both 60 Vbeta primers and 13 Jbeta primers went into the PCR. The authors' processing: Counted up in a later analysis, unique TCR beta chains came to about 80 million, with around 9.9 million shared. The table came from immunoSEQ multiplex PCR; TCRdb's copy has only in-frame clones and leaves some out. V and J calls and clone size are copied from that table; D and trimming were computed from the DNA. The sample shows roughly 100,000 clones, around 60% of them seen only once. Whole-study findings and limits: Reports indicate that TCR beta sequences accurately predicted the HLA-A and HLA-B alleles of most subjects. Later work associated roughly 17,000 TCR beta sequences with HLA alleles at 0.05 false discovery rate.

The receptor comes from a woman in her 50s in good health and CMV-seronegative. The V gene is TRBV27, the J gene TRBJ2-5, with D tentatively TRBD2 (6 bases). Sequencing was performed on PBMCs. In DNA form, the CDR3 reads TGTGCCAGCAGCCCAGCGGGTGGGTGGGCCCGGGAGACCCAGTACTTC. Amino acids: CASSPAGGWARETQYF.